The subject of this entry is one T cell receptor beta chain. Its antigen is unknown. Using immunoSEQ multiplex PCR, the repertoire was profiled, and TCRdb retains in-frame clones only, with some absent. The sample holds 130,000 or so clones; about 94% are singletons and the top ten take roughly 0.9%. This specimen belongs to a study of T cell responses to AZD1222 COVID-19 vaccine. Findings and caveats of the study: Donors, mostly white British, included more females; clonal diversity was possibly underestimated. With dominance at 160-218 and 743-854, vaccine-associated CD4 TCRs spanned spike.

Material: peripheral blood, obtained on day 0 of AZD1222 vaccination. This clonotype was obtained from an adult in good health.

The CDR3 sequence is CASSLGGARARQFF. The CDR3 DNA follows: TGTGCCAGCAGCTTAGGGGGAGCTAGGGCTAGGCAGTTCTTC. The chain carries TRBV7-9 and TRBJ2-1, with TRBD2 as a possible D gene (5 bases). This CDR3 has 14 amino acids. The V end lost 1 base, the J end lost 12 bases, and 16 bases lay between the germline ends. Germline V gives CDR1 SEHNR, CDR2 FQNEAQ (reference sequence).